This T cell receptor (beta chain) appears in the sequencing data of a study of response to subunit inactivated influenza vaccine. One entry per CDR3 protein results from TCRdb running MiXCR on the RT-PCR reads. The sample carries roughly 500,000 distinct CDR3 sequences, around 25% recorded once. CDR1 SGHRS and CDR2 YFSETQ come from the germline V gene. The CDR3 runs 15 residues. V was pared by 4 bases and J by 4 bases, with 5 bases of the junction left unmatched. This same sample was also taken into another study, of T cells expressing NK-cell markers. That report adds: The cDNA for TCR beta came from 5'RACE template switching with UMIs. One of the eight sequenced donors was seronegative, whereas the other seven were HCMV-seropositive.

V gene TRBV5-1 combines with J gene TRBJ2-7; 13 bases fit TRBD2. The sample in question was CD4+ T cells sorted from PBMCs, obtained 11 to 12 days after vaccination. The sequence came from a middle-aged man who received an inactivated influenza vaccine. CDR3 amino acids: CASSPGTSGMYEQYF. The DNA for the CDR3 is TGCGCCAGCAGCCCCGGGACTAGCGGGATGTACGAGCAGTACTTC.